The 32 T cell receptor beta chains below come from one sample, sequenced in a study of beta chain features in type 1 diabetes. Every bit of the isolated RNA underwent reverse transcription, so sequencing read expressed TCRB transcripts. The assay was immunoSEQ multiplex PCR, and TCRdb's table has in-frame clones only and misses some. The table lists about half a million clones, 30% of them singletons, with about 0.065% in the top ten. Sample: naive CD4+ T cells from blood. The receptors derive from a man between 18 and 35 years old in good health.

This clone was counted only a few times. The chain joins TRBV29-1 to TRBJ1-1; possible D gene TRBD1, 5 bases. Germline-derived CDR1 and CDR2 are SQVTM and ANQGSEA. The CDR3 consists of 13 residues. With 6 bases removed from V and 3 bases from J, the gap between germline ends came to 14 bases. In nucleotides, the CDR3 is TGCAGCGTGAGGGCTTCGGGGGACACTGAAGCTTTCTTT. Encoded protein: CSVRASGDTEAFF.

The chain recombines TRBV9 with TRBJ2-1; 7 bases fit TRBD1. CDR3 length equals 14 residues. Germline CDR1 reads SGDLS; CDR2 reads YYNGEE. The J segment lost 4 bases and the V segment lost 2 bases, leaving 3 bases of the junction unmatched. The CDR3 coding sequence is TGTGCCAGCAGCGTCGGGACAGCTTACAATGAGCAGTTCTTC. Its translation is CASSVGTAYNEQFF.

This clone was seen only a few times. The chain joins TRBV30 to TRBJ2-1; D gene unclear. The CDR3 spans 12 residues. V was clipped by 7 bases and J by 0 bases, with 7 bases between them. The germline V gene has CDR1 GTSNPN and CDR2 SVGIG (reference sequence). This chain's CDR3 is CASPRSYNEQFF. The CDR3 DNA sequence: TGTGCCTCGCCTCGCTCCTACAATGAGCAGTTCTTC.

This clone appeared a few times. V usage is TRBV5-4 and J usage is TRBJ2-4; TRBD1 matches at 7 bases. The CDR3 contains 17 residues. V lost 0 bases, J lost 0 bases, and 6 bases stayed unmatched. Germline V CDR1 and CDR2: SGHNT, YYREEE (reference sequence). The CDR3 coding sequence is TGTGCCAGCAGCTTGGCCTGGGGACAGACAGCCAAAAACATTCAGTACTTC. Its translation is CASSLAWGQTAKNIQYF.

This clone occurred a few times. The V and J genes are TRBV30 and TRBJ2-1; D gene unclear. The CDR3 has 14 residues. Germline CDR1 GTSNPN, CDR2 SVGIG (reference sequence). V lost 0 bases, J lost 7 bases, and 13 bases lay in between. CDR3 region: CAWSVRNSRNEQFF. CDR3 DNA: TGTGCCTGGAGTGTACGGAACAGTAGGAATGAGCAGTTCTTC.

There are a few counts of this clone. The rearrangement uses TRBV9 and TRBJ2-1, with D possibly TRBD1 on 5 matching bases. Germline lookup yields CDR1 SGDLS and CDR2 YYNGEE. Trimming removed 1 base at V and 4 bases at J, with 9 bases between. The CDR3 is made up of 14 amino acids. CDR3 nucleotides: TGTGCCAGCAGCGTAAGGCAGGGTTACAATGAGCAGTTCTTC. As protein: CASSVRQGYNEQFF.

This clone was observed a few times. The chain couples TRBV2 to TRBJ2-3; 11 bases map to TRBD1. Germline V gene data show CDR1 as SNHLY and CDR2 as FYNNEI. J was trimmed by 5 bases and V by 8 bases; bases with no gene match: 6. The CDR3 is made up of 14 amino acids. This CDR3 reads CASEEDRGQDTQYF. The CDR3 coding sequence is TGTGCCAGCGAGGAGGACAGGGGGCAAGATACGCAGTATTTT.

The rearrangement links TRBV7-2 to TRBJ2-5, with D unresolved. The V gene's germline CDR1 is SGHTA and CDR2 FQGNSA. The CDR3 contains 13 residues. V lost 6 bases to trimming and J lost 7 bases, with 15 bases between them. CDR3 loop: CASSSDFWGTQYF. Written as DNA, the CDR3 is TGTGCCAGCAGTTCGGATTTCTGGGGGACCCAGTACTTC.

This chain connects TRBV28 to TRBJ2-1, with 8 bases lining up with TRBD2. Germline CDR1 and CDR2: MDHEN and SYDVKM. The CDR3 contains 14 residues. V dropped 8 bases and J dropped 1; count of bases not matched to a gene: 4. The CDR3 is CASGSGRSYNEQFF. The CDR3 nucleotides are TGTGCCAGCGGCAGCGGGAGATCCTACAATGAGCAGTTCTTC.

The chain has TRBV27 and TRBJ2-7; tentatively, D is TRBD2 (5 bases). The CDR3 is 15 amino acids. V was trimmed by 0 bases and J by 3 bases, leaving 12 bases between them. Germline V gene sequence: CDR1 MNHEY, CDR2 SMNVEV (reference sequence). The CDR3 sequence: CASSLSLSGYYEQYF. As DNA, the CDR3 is TGTGCCAGCAGTTTATCGCTGAGCGGATACTACGAGCAGTACTTC.

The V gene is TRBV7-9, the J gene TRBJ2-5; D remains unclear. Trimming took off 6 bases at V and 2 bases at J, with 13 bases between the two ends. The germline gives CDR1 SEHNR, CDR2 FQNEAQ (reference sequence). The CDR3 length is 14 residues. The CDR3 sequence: CASRLLGQQETQYF. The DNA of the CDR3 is TGTGCCAGCAGACTCCTCGGGCAGCAAGAGACCCAGTACTTC.

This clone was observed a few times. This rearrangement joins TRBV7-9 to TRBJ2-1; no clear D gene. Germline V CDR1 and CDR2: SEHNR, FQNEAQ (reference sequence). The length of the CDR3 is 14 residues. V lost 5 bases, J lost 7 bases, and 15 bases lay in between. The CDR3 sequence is CASSPLNVGNEQFF. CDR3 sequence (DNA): TGTGCCAGCAGCCCACTTAACGTGGGGAATGAGCAGTTCTTC.

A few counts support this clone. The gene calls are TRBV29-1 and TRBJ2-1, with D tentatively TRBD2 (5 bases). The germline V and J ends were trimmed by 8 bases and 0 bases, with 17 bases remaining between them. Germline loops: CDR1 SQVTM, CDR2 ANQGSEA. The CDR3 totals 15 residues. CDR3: CSSLGGFSSYNEQFF. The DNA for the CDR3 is TGCAGCTCCTTGGGCGGGTTTAGCTCCTACAATGAGCAGTTCTTC.

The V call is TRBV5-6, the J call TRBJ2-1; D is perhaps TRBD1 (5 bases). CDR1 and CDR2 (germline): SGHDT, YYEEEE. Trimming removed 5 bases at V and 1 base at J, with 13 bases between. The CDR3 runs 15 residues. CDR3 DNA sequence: TGTGCCAGCAGTCTAAAGGGGCGATCCTACAATGAGCAGTTCTTC. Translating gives CASSLKGRSYNEQFF.

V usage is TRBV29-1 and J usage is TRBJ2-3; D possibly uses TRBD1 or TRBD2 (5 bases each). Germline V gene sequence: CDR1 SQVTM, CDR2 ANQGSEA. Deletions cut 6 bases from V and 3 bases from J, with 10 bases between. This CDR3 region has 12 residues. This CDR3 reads CSVGTKTDTQYF. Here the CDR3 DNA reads TGCAGCGTCGGGACCAAGACAGATACGCAGTATTTT.

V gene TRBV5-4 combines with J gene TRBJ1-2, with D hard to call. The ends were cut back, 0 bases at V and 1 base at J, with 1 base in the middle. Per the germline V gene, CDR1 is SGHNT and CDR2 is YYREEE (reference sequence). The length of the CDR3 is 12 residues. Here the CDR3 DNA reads TGTGCCAGCAGCTTGGTTAACTATGGCTACACCTTC. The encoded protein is CASSLVNYGYTF. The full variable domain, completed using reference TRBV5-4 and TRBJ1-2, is ETGVTQSPTHLIKTRGQQVTLRCSSQSGHNTVSWYQQALGQGPQFIFQYYREEENGRGNFPPRFSGLQFPNYSSELNVNALELDDSALYLCASSLVNYGYTFGSGTRLTVV.

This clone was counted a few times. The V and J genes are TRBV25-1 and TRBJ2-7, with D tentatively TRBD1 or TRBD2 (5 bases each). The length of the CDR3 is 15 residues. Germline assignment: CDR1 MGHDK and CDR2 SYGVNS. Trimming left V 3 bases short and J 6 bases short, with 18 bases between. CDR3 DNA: TGTGCCAGCAGTGATGTCGGGACCGCGCCGTCCGAGCAGTACTTC. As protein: CASSDVGTAPSEQYF.

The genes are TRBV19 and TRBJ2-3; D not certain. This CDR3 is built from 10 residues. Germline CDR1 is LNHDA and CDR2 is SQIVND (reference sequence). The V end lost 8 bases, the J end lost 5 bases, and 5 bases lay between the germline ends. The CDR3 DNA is TGTGCCAGTGGTCGAGATACGCAGTATTTT. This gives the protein CASGRDTQYF.

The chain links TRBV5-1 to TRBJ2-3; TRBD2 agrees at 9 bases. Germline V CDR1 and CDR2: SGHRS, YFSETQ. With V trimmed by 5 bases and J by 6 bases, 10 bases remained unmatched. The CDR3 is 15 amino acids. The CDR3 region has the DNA TGCGCCAGCAGTTCGGTAGCGGGAGAATCGGATACGCAGTATTTT. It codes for CASSSVAGESDTQYF.

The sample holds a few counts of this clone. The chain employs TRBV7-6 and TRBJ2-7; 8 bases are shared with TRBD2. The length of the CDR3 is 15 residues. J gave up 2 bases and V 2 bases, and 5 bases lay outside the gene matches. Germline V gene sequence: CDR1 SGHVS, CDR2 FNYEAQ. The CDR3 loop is CASSLRREAPYEQYF. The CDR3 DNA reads TGTGCCAGCAGCTTAAGGCGGGAGGCCCCCTACGAGCAGTACTTC. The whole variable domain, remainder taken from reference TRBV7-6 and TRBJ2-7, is GAGVSQSPRYKVTKRGQDVALRCDPISGHVSLYWYRQALGQGPEFLTYFNYEAQQDKSGLPNDRFSAERPEGSISTLTIQRTEQRDSAMYRCASSLRREAPYEQYFGPGTRLTVT.

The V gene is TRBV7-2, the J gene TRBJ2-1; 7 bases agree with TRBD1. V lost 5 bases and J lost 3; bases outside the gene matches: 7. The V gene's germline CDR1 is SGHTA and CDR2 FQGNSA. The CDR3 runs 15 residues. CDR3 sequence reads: CASSQWGQFYNEQFF. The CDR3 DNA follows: TGTGCCAGCAGCCAATGGGGACAGTTCTACAATGAGCAGTTCTTC.

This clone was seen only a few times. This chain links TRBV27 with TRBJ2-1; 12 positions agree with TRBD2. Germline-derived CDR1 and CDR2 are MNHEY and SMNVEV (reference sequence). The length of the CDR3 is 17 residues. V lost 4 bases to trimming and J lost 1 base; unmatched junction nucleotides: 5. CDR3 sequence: CASSSRTSGNSYNEQFF. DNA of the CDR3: TGTGCCAGCAGTTCCAGGACTAGCGGGAATTCCTACAATGAGCAGTTCTTC.

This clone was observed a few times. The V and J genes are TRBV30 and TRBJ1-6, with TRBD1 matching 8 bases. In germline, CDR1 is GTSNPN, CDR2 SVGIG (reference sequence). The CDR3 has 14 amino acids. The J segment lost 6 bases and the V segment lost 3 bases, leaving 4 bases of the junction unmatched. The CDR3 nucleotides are TGTGCCTGGAGATGGGACAGGACTAATTCACCCCTCCACTTT. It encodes CAWRWDRTNSPLHF.

CDR3 protein: CASSLGTNRYEQYF. CDR3 bases: TGTGCCAGCAGCTTAGGAACTAACCGATACGAGCAGTACTTC. The chain combines TRBV7-9 with TRBJ2-7, with unresolved D. Germline values: CDR1 SEHNR, CDR2 FQNEAQ (reference sequence). V lost 1 base to trimming and J lost 4 bases, with 11 bases between them. CDR3 size: 14 residues.

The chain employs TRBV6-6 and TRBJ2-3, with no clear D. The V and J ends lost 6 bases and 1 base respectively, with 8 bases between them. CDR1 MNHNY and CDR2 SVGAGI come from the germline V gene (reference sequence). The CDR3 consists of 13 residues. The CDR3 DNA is TGTGCCAGCAGGGAATCGGGCACAGATACGCAGTATTTT. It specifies CASRESGTDTQYF.

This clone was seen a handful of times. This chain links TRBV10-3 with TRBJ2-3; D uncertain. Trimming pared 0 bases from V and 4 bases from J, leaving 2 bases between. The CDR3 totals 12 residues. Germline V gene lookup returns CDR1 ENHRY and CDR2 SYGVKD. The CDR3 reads CAISESPDTQYF. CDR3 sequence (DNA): TGTGCCATCAGTGAGTCACCAGATACGCAGTATTTT.

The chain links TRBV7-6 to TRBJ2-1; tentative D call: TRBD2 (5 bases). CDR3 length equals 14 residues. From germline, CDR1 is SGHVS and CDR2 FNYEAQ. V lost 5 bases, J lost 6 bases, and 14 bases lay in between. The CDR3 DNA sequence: TGTGCCAGCAGCCCGAGGGTATTGGGCAATGAGCAGTTCTTC. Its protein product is CASSPRVLGNEQFF.

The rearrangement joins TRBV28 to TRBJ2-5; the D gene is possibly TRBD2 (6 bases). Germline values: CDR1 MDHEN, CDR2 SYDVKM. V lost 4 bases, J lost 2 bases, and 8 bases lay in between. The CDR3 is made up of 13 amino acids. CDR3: CASSSSAQETQYF. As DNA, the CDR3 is TGTGCCAGCAGTTCTAGCGCACAAGAGACCCAGTACTTC. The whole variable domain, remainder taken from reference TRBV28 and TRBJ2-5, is DVKVTQSSRYLVKRTGEKVFLECVQDMDHENMFWYRQDPGLGLRLIYFSYDVKMKEKGDIPEGYSVSREKKERFSLILESASTNQTSMYLCASSSSAQETQYFGPGTRLLVL.

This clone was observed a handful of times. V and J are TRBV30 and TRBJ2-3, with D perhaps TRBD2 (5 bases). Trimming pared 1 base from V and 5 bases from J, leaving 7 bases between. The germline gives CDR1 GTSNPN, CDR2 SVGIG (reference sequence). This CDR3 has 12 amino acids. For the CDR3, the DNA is TGTGCCTGGAGTGCGGGGAAAGATACGCAGTATTTT. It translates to CAWSAGKDTQYF.

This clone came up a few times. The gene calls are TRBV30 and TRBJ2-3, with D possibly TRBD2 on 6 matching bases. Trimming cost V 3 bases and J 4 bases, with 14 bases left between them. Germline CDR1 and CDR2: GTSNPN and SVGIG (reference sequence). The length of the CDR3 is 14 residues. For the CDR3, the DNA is TGTGCCTGGAGCATAGGGTGGGGGGCAGATACGCAGTATTTT. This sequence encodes CAWSIGWGADTQYF.

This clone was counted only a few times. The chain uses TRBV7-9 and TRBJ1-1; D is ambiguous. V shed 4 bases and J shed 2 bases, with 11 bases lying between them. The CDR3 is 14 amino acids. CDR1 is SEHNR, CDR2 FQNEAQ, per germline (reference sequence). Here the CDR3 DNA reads TGTGCCAGCAGCTCCTTTGGGAAAAACACTGAAGCTTTCTTT. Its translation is CASSSFGKNTEAFF.

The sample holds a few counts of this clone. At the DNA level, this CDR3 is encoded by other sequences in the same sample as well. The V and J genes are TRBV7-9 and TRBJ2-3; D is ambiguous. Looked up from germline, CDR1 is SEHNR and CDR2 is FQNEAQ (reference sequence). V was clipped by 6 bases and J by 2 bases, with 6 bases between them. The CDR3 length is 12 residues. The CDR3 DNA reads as TGTGCCAGCAGTCGTTCCACAGATACGCAGTATTTT. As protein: CASSRSTDTQYF.